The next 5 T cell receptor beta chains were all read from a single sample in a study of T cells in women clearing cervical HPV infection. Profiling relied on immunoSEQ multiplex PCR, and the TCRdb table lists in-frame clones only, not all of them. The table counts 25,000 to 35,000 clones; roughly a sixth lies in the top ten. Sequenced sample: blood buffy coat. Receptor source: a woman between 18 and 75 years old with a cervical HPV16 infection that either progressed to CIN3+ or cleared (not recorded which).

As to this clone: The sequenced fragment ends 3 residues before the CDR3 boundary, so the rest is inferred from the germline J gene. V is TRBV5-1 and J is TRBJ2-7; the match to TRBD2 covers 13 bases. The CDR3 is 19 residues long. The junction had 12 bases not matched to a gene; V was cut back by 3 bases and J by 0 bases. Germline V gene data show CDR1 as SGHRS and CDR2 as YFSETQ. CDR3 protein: CASSWYGQGLAGSSYEQYF. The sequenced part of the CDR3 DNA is TGCGCCAGCAGCTGGTACGGGCAGGGACTAGCGGGGAGCTCCTACGAG. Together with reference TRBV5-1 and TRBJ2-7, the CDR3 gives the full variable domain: KAGVTQTPRYLIKTRGQQVTLSCSPISGHRSVSWYQQTPGQGLQFLFEYFSETQRNKGNFPGRFSGRQFSNSRSEMNVSTLELGDSALYLCASSWYGQGLAGSSYEQYFGPGTRLTVT.

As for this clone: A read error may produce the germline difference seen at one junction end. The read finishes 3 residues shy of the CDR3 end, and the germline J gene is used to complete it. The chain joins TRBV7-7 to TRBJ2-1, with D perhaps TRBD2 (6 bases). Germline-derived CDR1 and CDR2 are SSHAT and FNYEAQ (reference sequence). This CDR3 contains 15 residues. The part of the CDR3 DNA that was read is TGTGCTAGCAGCTTAGGAGGATATAGCGGTGGTGAG. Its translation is CASSLGGYSGGE. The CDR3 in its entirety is CASSLGGYSGGEQFF.

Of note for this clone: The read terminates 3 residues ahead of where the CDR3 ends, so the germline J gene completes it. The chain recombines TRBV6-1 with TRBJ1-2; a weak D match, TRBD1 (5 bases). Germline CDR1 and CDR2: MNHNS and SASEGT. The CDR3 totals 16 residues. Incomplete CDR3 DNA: TGTGCCAGCAGTGAAGGACCGGGACTGACTCTCTACGAC. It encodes CASSEGPGLTLYD. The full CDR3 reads CASSEGPGLTLYDYTF.

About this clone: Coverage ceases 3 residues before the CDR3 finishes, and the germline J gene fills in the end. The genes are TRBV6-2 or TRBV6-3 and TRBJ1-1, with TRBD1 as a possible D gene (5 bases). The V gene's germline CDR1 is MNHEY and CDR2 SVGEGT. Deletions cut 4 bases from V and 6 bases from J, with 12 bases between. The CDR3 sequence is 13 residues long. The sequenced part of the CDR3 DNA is TGTGCCAGCAGTTGGGGGGTTTCGGCTGAA. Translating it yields CASSWGVSAE. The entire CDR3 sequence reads CASSWGVSAEAFF.

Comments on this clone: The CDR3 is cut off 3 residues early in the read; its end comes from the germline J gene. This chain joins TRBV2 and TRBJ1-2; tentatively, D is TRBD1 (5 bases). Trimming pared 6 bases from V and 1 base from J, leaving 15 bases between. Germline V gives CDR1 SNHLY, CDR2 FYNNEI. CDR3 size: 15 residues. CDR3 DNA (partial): TGTGCCAGCAGGAGCGGGCGGGGGATTAACTATGGC. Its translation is CASRSGRGINYG. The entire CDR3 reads CASRSGRGINYGYTF. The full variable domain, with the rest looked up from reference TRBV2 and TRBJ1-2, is EPEVTQTPSHQVTQMGQEVILRCVPISNHLYFYWYRQILGQKVEFLVSFYNNEISEKSEIFDDQFSVERPDGSNFTLKIRSTKLEDSAMYFCASRSGRGINYGYTFGSGTRLTVV.